The 3 T cell receptor beta chains in this list originate from one sample, sequenced in a study of CD8 T cells in Susac syndrome. Reverse transcription used about 0.45 to 1 ug RNA and random hexamers. One entry per CDR3 protein results from TCRdb running MiXCR on the immunoSEQ multiplex PCR reads. In the table there are 120,000 to 150,000 distinct CDR3 sequences, 94% of which are singletons. The sequencing input was CD4+ T cells from PBMCs. The receptors here all came from a human donor in good health.

This chain uses TRBV19 with TRBJ2-5; D possibly corresponds to TRBD2 (5 bases). In germline, CDR1 is LNHDA, CDR2 SQIVND (reference sequence). This CDR3 has 13 residues. Trimming removed 3 bases from V and 5 bases from J, with 10 bases in between. The CDR3 nucleotides read TGTGCCAGTAGTATTGAGGGTCCGGAGACCCAGTACTTC. This sequence encodes CASSIEGPETQYF.

The sample holds one count of this clonotype. The chain uses TRBV7-2 and TRBJ1-5, with a tentative D call TRBD1 (5 bases). Looked up from germline, CDR1 is SGHTA and CDR2 is FQGNSA. This CDR3 is 17 amino acids long. Between the trimmed V and J ends, which lost 1 base and 6 bases, there was a span of 19 bases. The CDR3 nucleotides are TGTGCCAGCAGCTTAGAGGCATCAGGGTTGAGCGCTCAGCCCCAGCATTTT. Protein product: CASSLEASGLSAQPQHF. Looking up the rest from reference TRBV7-2 and TRBJ1-5 gives the full variable domain: GAGVSQSPSNKVTEKGKDVELRCDPISGHTALYWYRQSLGQGLEFLIYFQGNSAPDKSGLPSDRFSAERTGGSVSTLTIQRTQQEDSAVYLCASSLEASGLSAQPQHFGDGTRLSIL.

The chain couples TRBV9 to TRBJ2-1, with D perhaps matching TRBD1 or TRBD2 (5 bases each). The germline V gene encodes CDR1 SGDLS and CDR2 YYNGEE. Trimming removed 0 bases at V and 5 bases at J, with 15 bases between. The CDR3 has 16 amino acids. CDR3 protein: CASSVDGARIHNEQFF. The CDR3, as DNA: TGTGCCAGCAGCGTAGACGGGGCCCGAATTCACAATGAGCAGTTCTTC.